What follows describes a single TCR beta chain. The germline gives CDR1 LGHDT, CDR2 YNNKEL (reference sequence). The CDR3 covers 17 residues. V trimming: 5 bases; J trimming: 5 bases; junction bases outside the gene matches: 10. Authors' data handling: Researchers report that nucleated cell counts were estimated from reference gene primer amplification. Only in-frame clones appear in the TCRdb table, and some are missing; sequencing was by immunoSEQ multiplex PCR. That table gives V, J and clone size, and the DNA gave D and trimming. The sample carries about 190,000 clones, under 85% recorded once. This sample was taken from a study of blood T cell repertoires in COVID-19. Study-wide context: COVID-19 samples, acute and convalescent, were from the United States, Italy and Spain.

V gene TRBV3-1 (or the pseudogene TRBV3-2) combines with J gene TRBJ2-7; TRBD2 agrees at 15 bases. Sequencing was carried out using peripheral blood. The sequence derives from a woman between 35 and 50 years old with acute or convalescent COVID-19. CDR3 nucleotides: TGTGCCAGCAGCACCTCCGGGACTAGCGGGAGGAGCGACGAGCAGTACTTC. It is translated as CASSTSGTSGRSDEQYF.